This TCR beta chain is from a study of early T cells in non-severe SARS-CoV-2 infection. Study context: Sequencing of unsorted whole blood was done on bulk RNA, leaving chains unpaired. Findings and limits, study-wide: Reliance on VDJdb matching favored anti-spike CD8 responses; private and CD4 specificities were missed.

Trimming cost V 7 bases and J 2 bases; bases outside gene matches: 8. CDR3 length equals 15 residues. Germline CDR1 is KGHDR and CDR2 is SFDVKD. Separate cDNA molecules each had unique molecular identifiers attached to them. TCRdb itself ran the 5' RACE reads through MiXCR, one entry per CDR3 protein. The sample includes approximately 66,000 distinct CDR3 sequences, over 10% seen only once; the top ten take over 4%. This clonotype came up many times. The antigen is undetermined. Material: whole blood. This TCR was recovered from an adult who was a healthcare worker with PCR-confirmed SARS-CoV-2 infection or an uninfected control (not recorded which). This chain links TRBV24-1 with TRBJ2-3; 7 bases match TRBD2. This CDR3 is CATSESGANTDTQYF. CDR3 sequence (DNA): TGTGCCACCAGCGAAAGCGGGGCCAACACAGATACGCAGTATTTT.